Here is one TCR beta chain with its context. The antigen is unknown. V was cut by 0 bases and J by 2 bases, with 19 bases left in between. The CDR3 contains 18 residues. In germline, CDR1 is LGHNA, CDR2 YSLEER. The sample comes from a study of T cells in Graves' hyperthyroidism and ophthalmopathy. Researchers took RNA transcripts and amplified the TCR beta CDR3 regions from them. A first-round RT-PCR of the TCR CDR3 used the HTBI primer set. TCRdb reanalysed the multiplex PCR reads using MiXCR and keeps one entry per CDR3 protein. Among just under 750,000 distinct CDR3 sequences listed, roughly a third were seen once. Recently diagnosed hyperthyroidism of less than 2 months' duration affected patients aged 18 to 65. Patients having uncontrolled infection, another autoimmune disease, pregnancy or lactation were not included. PBMCs stemmed from 10 ml fresh peripheral blood. Notes on the study in general: Peripheral blood also featured most of the thyroid clonotypes expanded above 0.001.

The source of this sequence is a woman in her forties with Graves' hyperthyroidism. The chain has TRBV4-3 and TRBJ2-5, with D perhaps matching TRBD2 (6 bases). Material for sequencing was blood. CDR3 nucleotide sequence: TGCGCCAGCAGCCAAGATCTCCCGCGGCCTGCGGGGCAAGAGACCCAGTACTTC. Translating it yields CASSQDLPRPAGQETQYF.